Presented here are 25 T cell receptor beta chains from one specimen sequenced in a study of post-analysis software for immune sequencing data. Notes on the study in general: The study found TRBV5-6, TRBV5-1 and TRBV20-1 among a handful of TRBV segments more frequent in patients than controls.

Their target antigens are unknown. Unique molecular identifiers were present in the TCR beta cDNA libraries. TCRdb re-called the PCR reads with MiXCR, one entry per CDR3 protein. Of 400,000 to 500,000 distinct CDR3 sequences listed, 39% are singletons. Input material: blood. These receptor sequences come from a girl aged 2-10 years with multiple sclerosis.

The chain employs TRBV6-5 and TRBJ1-5; TRBD1 is a possible D gene (6 bases). CDR3 length equals 13 residues. V lost 5 bases to trimming and J lost 10 bases, with 15 bases between them. The germline CDR1 and CDR2 sequences are MNHEY and SVGAGI. CDR3 coding DNA: TGTGCCAGCAGTAGGACAGCACTATCTCCCCAGCATTTT. Protein: CASSRTALSPQHF.

There are a few counts of this clonotype. The rearrangement links TRBV6-2 or TRBV6-3 to TRBJ1-5, with a weak D call TRBD1 (5 bases). Between the trimmed V and J ends, which lost 0 bases and 2 bases, there was a span of 11 bases. Germline lookup yields CDR1 MNHEY and CDR2 SVGEGT. The CDR3 contains 16 residues. In DNA, the CDR3 is TGTGCCAGCAGTTACTCGAAGGGGAGAGGCAATCAGCCCCAGCATTTT. Its protein is CASSYSKGRGNQPQHF.

V and J are TRBV10-3 and TRBJ1-2; no clear D. The V end was cut by 6 bases, the J end by 6 bases, with 11 bases between. This CDR3 has 12 residues. Germline V gives CDR1 ENHRY, CDR2 SYGVKD. The CDR3 loop is CAISQEGNGYTF. CDR3 DNA sequence: TGTGCCATCAGCCAGGAGGGTAATGGCTACACCTTC.

CDR3 in DNA: TGTGCCAGCAGCGACGGGGGCGAGGCAGATACGCAGTATTTT. Protein: CASSDGGEADTQYF. The chain carries TRBV12-3 or TRBV12-4 and TRBJ2-3; TRBD1 or TRBD2 may be the D gene (6 bases each). Trimming cost V 6 bases and J 4 bases, with 14 bases left between them. The CDR3 spans 14 residues.

V is TRBV6-5 and J is TRBJ2-2; 9 nucleotides line up with TRBD2. V shed 0 bases and J 3 bases; nucleotides not matched to a gene: 8. The CDR3 contains 18 residues. Germline V gives CDR1 MNHEY, CDR2 SVGAGI. CDR3 sequence: CASSYSFGGRADTGELFF. CDR3 coding DNA: TGTGCCAGCAGTTACTCCTTTGGCGGGAGGGCCGACACCGGGGAGCTGTTTTTT.

This chain links TRBV6-5 with TRBJ2-5, with TRBD2 matching over 9 bases. V lost 0 bases and J lost 5; bases outside the gene matches: 7. Looked up from germline, CDR1 is MNHEY and CDR2 is SVGAGI. CDR3 size: 16 residues. The CDR3 sequence is CASSYSLRGGQETQYF. The CDR3 DNA is TGTGCCAGCAGTTACTCGCTGCGGGGGGGCCAGGAGACCCAGTACTTC.

This clonotype was counted between two and nine times. The V call is TRBV7-9, the J call TRBJ2-7; no definite D call. This CDR3 has 12 residues. The V gene lost 5 bases and the J gene lost 5 bases, with 10 bases spanning the gap. Germline V gene sequence: CDR1 SEHNR, CDR2 FQNEAQ (reference sequence). The DNA for the CDR3 is TGTGCCAGCAGCCGCTCAAGTGACGAGCAGTACTTC. This encodes CASSRSSDEQYF.

The V gene is TRBV20-1, the J gene TRBJ1-1; tentative D call: TRBD1 (5 bases). Germline values: CDR1 DFQATT, CDR2 SNEGSKA (reference sequence). V was cut by 3 bases and J by 4 bases, with 9 bases left in between. The CDR3 loop spans 12 amino acids. The CDR3 DNA is TGCAGTGCTAGTGAAGGGGCCACTGAAGCTTTCTTT. Its protein is CSASEGATEAFF.

CDR3 nucleotide sequence: TGTGCCAGCAGTCCAGGGGACAGGGGCGCTGAAGCTTTCTTT. Its translation is CASSPGDRGAEAFF. The gene calls are TRBV28 and TRBJ1-1; 10 positions match TRBD1. The CDR3 length is 14 residues. From germline, CDR1 is MDHEN and CDR2 SYDVKM. V shed 5 bases, J shed 6 bases, and the junction held 6 bases outside the gene matches.

With respect to this clonotype: This may arise from a read error, as a much more abundant clone is one base away. The CDR3: CARSQESIYEQYF. The CDR3, as DNA: TGTGCCCGCAGCCAAGAGTCAATCTACGAGCAGTACTTC. J is TRBJ2-7 and V is TRBV6-2 or TRBV6-3; D is uncertain. This CDR3 is 13 amino acids long. The germline V gene encodes CDR1 MNHEY and CDR2 SVGEGT.

The J gene is TRBJ1-6, the V gene TRBV7-6; the D gene is possibly TRBD1 (5 bases). The CDR3 covers 16 residues. Germline V gene sequence: CDR1 SGHVS, CDR2 FNYEAQ. V gave up 5 bases and J gave up 8 bases, with 19 bases separating them. CDR3 sequence reads: CASSDPRRDRDSPLHF. In DNA form, the CDR3 reads TGTGCCAGCAGCGACCCTCGTCGGGACCGAGATTCACCCCTCCACTTT. Looking up the rest from reference TRBV7-6 and TRBJ1-6 gives the full variable domain: GAGVSQSPRYKVTKRGQDVALRCDPISGHVSLYWYRQALGQGPEFLTYFNYEAQQDKSGLPNDRFSAERPEGSISTLTIQRTEQRDSAMYRCASSDPRRDRDSPLHFGNGTRLTVT.

V gene TRBV20-1 combines with J gene TRBJ1-5, with 9 bases matching TRBD1. Germline trimming cut 4 bases from V and 1 base from J; bases unmatched to any gene: 5. The germline gives CDR1 DFQATT, CDR2 SNEGSKA (reference sequence). This CDR3 has 15 residues. The CDR3 here is CSAISGTGSNQPQHF. The DNA of the CDR3 is TGCAGTGCTATCTCCGGGACAGGGAGCAATCAGCCCCAGCATTTT.

This clonotype was seen only once. This chain connects TRBV20-1 to TRBJ2-3; 8 bases are shared with TRBD2. Trimming at V came to 5 bases and at J to 1 base, leaving 5 bases not matched to a gene. The germline V gene encodes CDR1 DFQATT and CDR2 SNEGSKA (reference sequence). The CDR3 extends over 14 amino acids. The CDR3 DNA reads as TGCAGTGCTCTGGGACTAGAGGGCACAGATACGCAGTATTTT. It yields the protein CSALGLEGTDTQYF.

This chain connects TRBV7-3 to TRBJ2-3; 8 bases line up with TRBD1. This CDR3 has 16 residues. CDR1 is SGHTA, CDR2 FQGTGA, per germline. After removal of 0 bases from V and 7 bases from J, the junction contained 9 bases not matched to a gene. CDR3 region: CASSLTSGQGGNTQYF. As DNA, the CDR3 is TGTGCCAGCAGCTTAACAAGCGGACAGGGAGGAAATACGCAGTATTTT.

This rearrangement joins TRBV28 to TRBJ1-2, with D possibly TRBD1 on 6 matching bases. The ends were cut back, 5 bases at V and 8 bases at J, with 18 bases in the middle. The CDR3 sequence is 14 residues long. Germline V gives CDR1 MDHEN, CDR2 SYDVKM. This CDR3 is CASSPDRTVEGYTF. Here the CDR3 DNA reads TGTGCCAGCAGTCCCGACAGGACGGTGGAGGGCTACACCTTC.

The chain uses TRBV5-8 and TRBJ1-5; TRBD1 matches 7 bases. Unmatched junction bases numbered 8, after V lost 0 bases and J lost 5 bases. The germline V gene encodes CDR1 SGHTS and CDR2 YDEGEE. The CDR3 loop spans 16 amino acids. The CDR3 DNA reads TGTGCCAGCAGCTTGGCGGCCTACAGGGGTTATCAGCCCCAGCATTTT. It encodes CASSLAAYRGYQPQHF. The complete variable domain, with remaining parts taken from reference TRBV5-8 and TRBJ1-5, reads EAGVTQSPTHLIKTRGQQATLRCSPISGHTSVYWYQQALGLGLQFLLWYDEGEERNRGNFPPRFSGRQFPNYSSELNVNALELEDSALYLCASSLAAYRGYQPQHFGDGTRLSIL.

This clonotype has a handful of counts. CDR3 sequence: CASSYQASSYNSPLHF. The CDR3 DNA is TGTGCCAGCAGTTACCAGGCGAGCTCCTATAATTCACCCCTCCACTTT. The V gene is TRBV6-5, the J gene TRBJ1-6; D remains ambiguous. The V end lost 2 bases, the J end lost 0 bases, and 8 bases lay between the germline ends. CDR3 length equals 16 residues. Germline CDR1 and CDR2: MNHEY and SVGAGI.

The chain is built from TRBV28 and TRBJ2-5; maybe TRBD1 (5 bases). V was pared by 7 bases and J by 7 bases, with 19 bases between. This CDR3 comprises 14 residues. In germline, CDR1 is MDHEN, CDR2 SYDVKM. The CDR3 nucleotides read TGTGCCAGCACCTCTTGGGGCACGGCGTGGACCCAGTACTTC. Its protein product is CASTSWGTAWTQYF.

This clonotype was detected many times. As DNA, the CDR3 is TGCAGCGTACAGGGGTTGAGCTCCTACGAGCAGTACTTC. This translates into CSVQGLSSYEQYF. This chain links TRBV29-1 with TRBJ2-7, with 7 bases fitting TRBD1. With V trimmed by 6 bases and J by 0 bases, 5 bases remained unmatched. This CDR3 is 13 amino acids long. In germline, CDR1 is SQVTM, CDR2 ANQGSEA.

V is TRBV5-1 and J is TRBJ2-1, with 9 bases that match TRBD2. Germline CDR1 SGHRS, CDR2 YFSETQ. The CDR3 sequence is 18 residues long. The trim removed 4 bases at V and 1 base at J, leaving 12 bases unmatched. CDR3 loop: CASSGPEAGGISYNEQFF. As DNA, the CDR3 is TGCGCCAGCAGCGGCCCAGAGGCGGGAGGGATATCCTACAATGAGCAGTTCTTC.

This chain joins TRBV7-9 and TRBJ1-2, with D perhaps matching TRBD1 (5 bases). Germline V gives CDR1 SEHNR, CDR2 FQNEAQ (reference sequence). Trimming stripped 1 base from V and 8 bases from J, with 17 bases between. The CDR3 sequence is 15 residues long. CDR3 coding DNA: TGTGCCAGCAGCTTAGTGGGACGATCCAAGGGAGGCTACACCTTC. This gives the protein CASSLVGRSKGGYTF.

This clonotype was seen only a few times. This rearrangement joins TRBV7-2 to TRBJ2-7; 7 bases are shared with TRBD2. There are 14 residues in the CDR3. The V gene end was trimmed by 1 base and the J gene end by 2 bases; junction bases not matched to a gene: 2. CDR1 and CDR2 from the germline V gene are SGHTA and FQGNSA. CDR3 nucleotides: TGTGCCAGCAGCTTAGGGGCGGGGGCCTACGAGCAGTACTTC. Protein: CASSLGAGAYEQYF.

This chain joins TRBV20-1 and TRBJ1-1, with TRBD1 as a possible D gene (5 bases). The CDR3 length is 15 residues. Trimming took 0 bases from V and 10 from J, leaving 21 bases between them. Looked up from germline, CDR1 is DFQATT and CDR2 is SNEGSKA (reference sequence). The CDR3 loop reads CSARDQGRAFQGAFF. Written as DNA, the CDR3 is TGCAGTGCTAGAGACCAGGGCAGGGCATTCCAAGGAGCTTTCTTT.

The V call is TRBV7-3, the J call TRBJ2-1; D perhaps matches TRBD2 (6 bases). The V gene's germline CDR1 is SGHTA and CDR2 FQGTGA. Trimming stripped 5 bases from V and 9 bases from J, with 14 bases between. There are 13 residues in the CDR3. The CDR3 sequence: CASSRERFSEQFF. In nucleotides, the CDR3 is TGTGCCAGCAGCCGGGAGAGGTTCTCTGAGCAGTTCTTC.

Written as DNA, the CDR3 is TGTGCCAGCAGTTACTCTTACAGGGCAAAATTCTACGAGCAGTACTTC. Translation: CASSYSYRAKFYEQYF. This chain joins TRBV6-5 and TRBJ2-7, with D tentatively TRBD1 (6 bases). There are 16 residues in the CDR3. Between the trimmed V and J ends, which lost 0 bases and 3 bases, there was a span of 15 bases. Germline CDR1 is MNHEY and CDR2 is SVGAGI.